This T cell receptor beta chain was obtained from a study of cytomegalovirus exposure and HLA in healthy donors. At the level of the study: Genetic ancestry analysis placed around 76% of the roughly 400 donors that were genotyped in the Caucasian-associated cluster. Study findings and constraints: Sequences of the TCR beta chain were said to predict the HLA-A and HLA-B alleles of most subjects accurately. Compared with the approximately 700-donor mean, an Asian-associated ancestry cluster reportedly had fewer N-insertions, according to a later analysis. More clonal expansion characterized HLA-associated TCR beta chains than equally common others in a later analysis.

PCR was performed using 60 Vbeta and 13 Jbeta primers. Profiling relied on immunoSEQ multiplex PCR, and the TCRdb table lists in-frame clones only, not all of them. The profile covers about 150,000 clones, with approximately 84% appearing a single time and just over 2.5% taken by the ten largest. Remarks on this clone: Antigen specificity is unknown.

The CDR3 loop spans 15 amino acids. The V end was cut by 0 bases, the J end by 6 bases, with 11 bases between. Germline V gene sequence: CDR1 SEHNR, CDR2 FQNEAQ (reference sequence). Sequenced material: PBMCs. This clonotype was sampled from a man aged 30 to 45 in good health and CMV-seropositive. The genes are TRBV7-9 and TRBJ2-2, with D perhaps matching TRBD1 (6 bases). DNA of the CDR3: TGTGCCAGCAGCTTAGCCCCCAGGGGCCCCGGGGAGCTGTTTTTT. This encodes CASSLAPRGPGELFF.